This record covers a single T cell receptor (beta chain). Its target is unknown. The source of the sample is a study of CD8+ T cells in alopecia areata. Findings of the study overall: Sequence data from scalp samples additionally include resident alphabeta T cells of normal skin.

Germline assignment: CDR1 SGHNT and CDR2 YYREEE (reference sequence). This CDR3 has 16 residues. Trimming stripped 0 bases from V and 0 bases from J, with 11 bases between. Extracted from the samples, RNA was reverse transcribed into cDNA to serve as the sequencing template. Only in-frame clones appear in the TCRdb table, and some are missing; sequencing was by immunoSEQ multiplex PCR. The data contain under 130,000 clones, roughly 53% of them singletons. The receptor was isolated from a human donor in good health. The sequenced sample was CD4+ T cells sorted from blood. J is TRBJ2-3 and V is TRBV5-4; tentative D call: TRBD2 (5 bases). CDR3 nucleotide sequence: TGTGCCAGCAGCTTGGACCCTAGCCCTAGCACAGATACGCAGTATTTT. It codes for CASSLDPSPSTDTQYF.